This TCR beta chain was sequenced during a study of blood T cells in healthy people across ages. Findings and caveats of the study: Naive and antigen-experienced cells were not separated, limiting conclusive comparison.

After removal of 3 bases from V and 5 bases from J, the junction contained 6 bases not matched to a gene. Germline lookup yields CDR1 LNHNV and CDR2 YYDKDF (reference sequence). The CDR3 length is 15 residues. Donors gave 8 to 10 milliliters of peripheral blood apiece. Details on this clonotype: The antigen is undetermined.

PCR was performed a second time for roughly 7 to 11 cycles using a sample-barcoded 5' primer and a J-beta primer mix. TCRdb itself ran the 5' RACE reads through MiXCR, one entry per CDR3 protein. Of 920,000 or so distinct CDR3 sequences listed, 35% to 55% were seen once; the top ten hold approximately 17%. The sample comprised blood. The rearrangement joins TRBV15 to TRBJ2-7, with 11 positions matching TRBD2. The sequence derives from an older woman in good health. The CDR3 nucleotides are TGTGCCACCAGCAGTCTAGCGGGGGGATGGGACGAGCAGTACTTC. Its protein product is CATSSLAGGWDEQYF.